The entry below describes one T cell receptor beta chain. This specimen belongs to a study of T cell responses to AZD1222 COVID-19 vaccine. Generated by immunoSEQ multiplex PCR, the TCRdb table keeps only in-frame clones and is missing some. The sample lists 150,000 to 200,000 clones; roughly 85% were seen once. The source of this sequence is an adult who received the AZD1222 COVID-19 vaccine. This specimen was peripheral blood, taken 28 days after the second AZD1222 dose.

CDR3 residues: CASSPARNTIYF. The CDR3 DNA reads TGTGCCAGCAGCCCGGCCCGGAACACCATATATTTT. This rearrangement joins TRBV11-2 to TRBJ1-3; D is unclear. V was trimmed by 5 bases and J by 7 bases, leaving 9 bases between them. Germline V CDR1 and CDR2: SGHAT, FQNNGV. CDR3 length: 12 amino acids.